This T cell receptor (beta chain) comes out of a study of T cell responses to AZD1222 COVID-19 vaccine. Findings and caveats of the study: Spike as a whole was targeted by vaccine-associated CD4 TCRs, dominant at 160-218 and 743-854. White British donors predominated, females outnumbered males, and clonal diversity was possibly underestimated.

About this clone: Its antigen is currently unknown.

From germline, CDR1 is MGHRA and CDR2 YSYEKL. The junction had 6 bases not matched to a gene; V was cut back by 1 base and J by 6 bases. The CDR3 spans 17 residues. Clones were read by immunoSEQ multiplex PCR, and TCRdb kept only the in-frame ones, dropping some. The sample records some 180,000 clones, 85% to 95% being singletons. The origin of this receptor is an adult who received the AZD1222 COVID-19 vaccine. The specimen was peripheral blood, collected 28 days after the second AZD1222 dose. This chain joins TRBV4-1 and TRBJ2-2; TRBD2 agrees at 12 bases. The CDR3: CASSQVRLAGGPGELFF. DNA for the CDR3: TGCGCCAGCAGCCAAGTACGTCTAGCGGGGGGGCCCGGGGAGCTGTTTTTT.